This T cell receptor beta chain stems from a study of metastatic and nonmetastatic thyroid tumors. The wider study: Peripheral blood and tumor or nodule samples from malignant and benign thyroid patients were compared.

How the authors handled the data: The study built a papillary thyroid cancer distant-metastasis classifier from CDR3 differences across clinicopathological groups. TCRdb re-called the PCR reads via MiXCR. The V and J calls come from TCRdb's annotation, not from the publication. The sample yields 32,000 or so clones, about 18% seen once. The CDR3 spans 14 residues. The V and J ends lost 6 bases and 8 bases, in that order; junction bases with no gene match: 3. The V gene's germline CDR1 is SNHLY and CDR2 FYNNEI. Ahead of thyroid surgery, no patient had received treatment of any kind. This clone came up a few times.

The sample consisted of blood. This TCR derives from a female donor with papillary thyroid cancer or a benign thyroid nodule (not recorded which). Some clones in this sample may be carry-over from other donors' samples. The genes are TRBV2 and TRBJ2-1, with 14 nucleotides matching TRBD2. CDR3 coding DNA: TGTGCCAGCAGGAGGACTAGCGGGAGGCATGAGCAGTTCTTC. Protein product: CASRRTSGRHEQFF.